The 27 T cell receptor beta chains below were found in one sample sequenced in a study of blood T cells in healthy people across ages. A second PCR of 7 to 11 cycles used a sample-barcoded 5' primer and a J-beta primer mix. TCRdb called the 5' RACE reads again in MiXCR, with one record for every CDR3 protein. Of some 760,000 distinct CDR3 sequences in the sample, about 25% are singletons; the top ten hold under 10%. This sample was shared with a second study, whose subject was T cells of mothers and their children.

Sequencing input: blood. The receptors were gathered from a boy between 10 and 17 years old in good health.

This clonotype was seen only a few times. The J gene is TRBJ2-5, the V gene TRBV6-6, with 14 bases aligning to TRBD2. CDR1 is MNHNY, CDR2 SVGAGI, per germline (reference sequence). After removal of 8 bases from V and 5 bases from J, the junction contained 7 bases not matched to a gene. The CDR3 totals 15 residues. Here the CDR3 DNA reads TGTGCCAGCTCTCGACTAGCGGGAGGGCCTGAGACCCAGTACTTC. Its translation: CASSRLAGGPETQYF.

The chain has TRBV9 and TRBJ1-1, with D tentatively TRBD1 (5 bases). V was pared by 3 bases and J by 0 bases, with 12 bases between. The CDR3 is 15 amino acids. In germline, CDR1 is SGDLS, CDR2 YYNGEE. The CDR3 nucleotides read TGTGCCAGCAGCGCCCTAGGGACTTTGAACACTGAAGCTTTCTTT. Translated, it gives CASSALGTLNTEAFF.

This chain connects TRBV24-1 to TRBJ1-2; possible D gene TRBD1, 6 bases. The V gene lost 4 bases and the J gene lost 5 bases, with 10 bases spanning the gap. Germline assignment: CDR1 KGHDR and CDR2 SFDVKD. The CDR3 contains 13 residues. In DNA, the CDR3 is TGTGCCACCAGTGACCGTGGGACATATGGCTACACCTTC. Protein: CATSDRGTYGYTF.

This chain connects TRBV9 to TRBJ2-3; no reliable D call. Per germline, CDR1 SGDLS and CDR2 YYNGEE. The CDR3 contains 14 residues. V dropped 0 bases and J dropped 2 bases, with 7 bases sitting between them. The CDR3 DNA reads as TGTGCCAGCAGCGTAGATGGATTCACAGATACGCAGTATTTT. The encoded protein is CASSVDGFTDTQYF.

This chain joins TRBV5-1 and TRBJ1-1; a possible D gene is TRBD1 (6 bases). The ends were cut back, 4 bases at V and 4 bases at J, with 11 bases in the middle. CDR3 length: 13 residues. Germline V lookup: CDR1 SGHRS, CDR2 YFSETQ. Here the CDR3 reads CASSTGQFTEAFF. As DNA, the CDR3 is TGCGCCAGCAGCACCGGACAGTTCACTGAAGCTTTCTTT. The complete variable domain, with remaining parts taken from reference TRBV5-1 and TRBJ1-1, reads KAGVTQTPRYLIKTRGQQVTLSCSPISGHRSVSWYQQTPGQGLQFLFEYFSETQRNKGNFPGRFSGRQFSNSRSEMNVSTLELGDSALYLCASSTGQFTEAFFGQGTRLTVV.

Only a few counts were recorded for this clonotype. This rearrangement joins TRBV4-3 to TRBJ2-7; D is possibly TRBD1 (6 bases). Trimming removed 2 bases at V and 3 bases at J, with 11 bases between. CDR1 and CDR2 from the germline V gene are LGHNA and YSLEER. The CDR3 consists of 14 residues. CDR3 loop: CASSQTRTVYEQYF. The CDR3 DNA follows: TGCGCCAGCAGCCAAACGAGGACAGTCTACGAGCAGTACTTC.

The chain employs TRBV5-1 and TRBJ1-1; D remains unclear. This CDR3 has 13 residues. The V end was cut by 3 bases, the J end by 3 bases, with 9 bases between. Germline CDR1 SGHRS, CDR2 YFSETQ. DNA of the CDR3: TGCGCCAGCAGCTATGACACGGACACTGAAGCTTTCTTT. Translation: CASSYDTDTEAFF.

V gene TRBV29-1 combines with J gene TRBJ2-1; D ambiguous. The CDR3 runs 18 residues. CDR1 and CDR2 from the germline V gene are SQVTM and ANQGSEA. With 0 bases removed from V and 0 bases from J, the gap between germline ends came to 18 bases. The CDR3 nucleotides are TGCAGCGTTGAAGAAGGACGAGGCAGCTTTAGCTCCTACAATGAGCAGTTCTTC. Its translation: CSVEEGRGSFSSYNEQFF.

The DNA for the CDR3 is TGTGCCAGCAGTTTCATCCCCGAGGGCGGGCAGTACTTC. This sequence encodes CASSFIPEGGQYF. The chain combines TRBV12-3 or TRBV12-4 with TRBJ2-7, with D possibly matching TRBD2 (5 bases). This CDR3 is built from 13 residues. Trimming left V 3 bases short and J 9 bases short, with 15 bases between.

The chain links TRBV12-3 or TRBV12-4 to TRBJ1-4; 12 bases are shared with TRBD1. J gave up 8 bases and V 5 bases, and 12 bases lay outside the gene matches. CDR3 length: 17 amino acids. CDR3 DNA: TGTGCCAGCAGTGCCGGGACAGGGGGCGAGGTAGGAGAAAAACTGTTTTTT. Protein product: CASSAGTGGEVGEKLFF.

The chain employs TRBV7-2 and TRBJ2-5, with 10 bases matching TRBD2. The end of the DNA fits TRBJ2-1 better, so the J call may be wrong. Germline V gives CDR1 SGHTA, CDR2 FQGNSA. The length of the CDR3 is 15 residues. The CDR3, as DNA: TGTGCCAGCAGCTCTCTAGCGGGAGAAGGAAATGAGCAGTTCTTC. Its translation: CASSSLAGEGNEQFF.

CDR3 in DNA: TGTGCCAGCAGTTCCCGCGGGGGGCCCACCTACGAGCAGTACTTC. Translating it yields CASSSRGGPTYEQYF. The rearrangement joins TRBV12-3 or TRBV12-4 to TRBJ2-5; 8 positions agree with TRBD2. The last part of the DNA fits TRBJ2-7 better; the J call may be wrong. This CDR3 is built from 15 residues.

Concerning this clonotype: A read error may produce the germline difference seen at one junction end. CDR3 bases: TGTGCCAGAAGCTCCGCTCTACTAGCCGGGGAGCTGTTTTTT. Its protein product is CARSSALLAGELFF. J is TRBJ2-2 and V is TRBV7-3; D possibly corresponds to TRBD2 (5 bases). The CDR3 totals 14 residues. Germline CDR1 is SGHTA and CDR2 is FQGTGA.

The chain has TRBV12-3 or TRBV12-4 and TRBJ2-3; the match to TRBD1 covers 9 bases. The trim removed 6 bases at V and 5 bases at J, leaving 6 bases unmatched. This CDR3 comprises 14 residues. In nucleotides, the CDR3 is TGTGCCAGCAGCACCGGGGACAGGGAAGATACGCAGTATTTT. Its protein is CASSTGDREDTQYF.

This clonotype was seen many times. The chain carries TRBV7-2 and TRBJ2-5; unclear D gene. The V gene's germline CDR1 is SGHTA and CDR2 FQGNSA. V was shortened by 6 bases and J by 0 bases, with 11 bases between the two germline ends. The CDR3 has 14 amino acids. The CDR3 reads CASSLVGNQETQYF. The CDR3 nucleotides are TGTGCCAGCAGTCTAGTGGGGAACCAAGAGACCCAGTACTTC.

The chain couples TRBV29-1 to TRBJ2-5, with TRBD2 identical over 10 bases. V lost 2 bases to trimming and J lost 4 bases; unmatched junction nucleotides: 4. This CDR3 is 14 amino acids long. Per the germline V gene, CDR1 is SQVTM and CDR2 is ANQGSEA. The CDR3 is CSVEPGLARETQYF. The CDR3 DNA reads TGCAGCGTTGAACCGGGACTAGCGAGAGAGACCCAGTACTTC. The whole variable domain, remainder taken from reference TRBV29-1 and TRBJ2-5, is SAVISQKPSRDICQRGTSLTIQCQVDSQVTMMFWYRQQPGQSLTLIATANQGSEATYESGFVIDKFPISRPNLTFSTLTVSNMSPEDSSIYLCSVEPGLARETQYFGPGTRLLVL.

This clonotype turned up a few times. The chain recombines TRBV7-8 with TRBJ2-5; D is unclear. The ends were cut back, 1 base at V and 1 base at J, with 19 bases in the middle. The CDR3 is made up of 18 amino acids. Germline loops: CDR1 SGHVS, CDR2 FQNEAQ. The CDR3: CASSLGRVRQRLQETQYF. For the CDR3, the DNA is TGTGCCAGCAGCTTAGGTCGGGTCCGCCAGCGCCTCCAAGAGACCCAGTACTTC.

This clonotype was observed a few times. The rearrangement links TRBV5-1 to TRBJ2-1; TRBD2 matches at 8 bases. The V gene end was trimmed by 5 bases and the J gene end by 3 bases; junction bases not matched to a gene: 13. Germline V gene sequence: CDR1 SGHRS, CDR2 YFSETQ. This CDR3 has 17 amino acids. DNA for the CDR3: TGCGCCAGCAGGAGACTAGCGACTCGCGGTTACTACAATGAGCAGTTCTTC. This translates into CASRRLATRGYYNEQFF.

This chain links TRBV6-2 or TRBV6-3 with TRBJ2-7, with D perhaps being TRBD1 or TRBD2 (5 bases each). The germline V and J ends were trimmed by 8 bases and 1 base, with 12 bases remaining between them. Germline V lookup: CDR1 MNHEY, CDR2 SVGEGT. This CDR3 comprises 13 residues. The CDR3 region is CASGFEGSYEQYF. The DNA of the CDR3 is TGTGCCAGCGGTTTCGAGGGGTCCTACGAGCAGTACTTC.

There are a few counts of this clonotype. V usage is TRBV7-9 and J usage is TRBJ2-2, with D possibly TRBD2 on 6 matching bases. V was cut by 5 bases and J by 4 bases, with 20 bases left in between. The CDR3 consists of 17 residues. Germline V CDR1 and CDR2: SEHNR, FQNEAQ (reference sequence). The CDR3 sequence is CASSGLFGTFLTGELFF. The CDR3, as DNA: TGTGCCAGCAGCGGGCTGTTCGGGACTTTCCTCACCGGGGAGCTGTTTTTT.

The chain recombines TRBV24-1 with TRBJ2-3; 16 bases agree with TRBD2. This CDR3 has 17 residues. Per germline, CDR1 KGHDR and CDR2 SFDVKD. V trimming: 2 bases; J trimming: 5 bases; junction bases outside the gene matches: 3. The CDR3 DNA reads TGTGCCACCAGTGATTCGGGACTAGCGGGGGGGCAAGATACGCAGTATTTT. It is translated as CATSDSGLAGGQDTQYF.

This chain connects TRBV12-3 or TRBV12-4 to TRBJ2-5, with a tentative D call TRBD2 (5 bases). The DNA end is more similar to TRBJ2-1, so the J call may be wrong. CDR3 length: 11 residues. The CDR3 loop is CASILANEQFF. CDR3 nucleotide sequence: TGTGCCAGCATCCTAGCCAATGAGCAGTTCTTC.

In this sample, this clonotype turned up a few times. Here the CDR3 reads CASSSSETSGGPNAYEQYF. The CDR3, as DNA: TGTGCCAGCAGCTCCTCAGAGACTAGCGGGGGACCGAATGCCTACGAGCAGTACTTC. V is TRBV7-2 and J is TRBJ2-5; 12 bases match TRBD2. The last part of the DNA fits TRBJ2-7 better; the J call may be wrong. This CDR3 comprises 19 residues. Germline lookup yields CDR1 SGHTA and CDR2 FQGNSA.

This clonotype was seen more than once but under ten times. The chain couples TRBV27 to TRBJ2-5, with a possible D match to TRBD2 (5 bases). The closer fit of TRBJ2-7 to the DNA end suggests the J call may be wrong. Germline V lookup: CDR1 MNHEY, CDR2 SMNVEV (reference sequence). The CDR3 has 16 amino acids. The CDR3 loop is CASSLLLPGSGDEQYF. Here the CDR3 DNA reads TGTGCCAGCAGTTTATTGCTCCCGGGGTCGGGTGACGAGCAGTACTTC.

In its sample, this clonotype was seen a few times. This sequence joins TRBV9 and TRBJ2-5, with 8 bases matching TRBD2. CDR3 size: 15 residues. Germline lookup yields CDR1 SGDLS and CDR2 YYNGEE. J lost 1 base, V lost 3 bases, and 5 bases had no gene match. CDR3 sequence reads: CASSDLAGGQETQYF. The CDR3 nucleotides read TGTGCCAGCAGCGACCTTGCGGGGGGCCAAGAGACCCAGTACTTC.

V is TRBV28 and J is TRBJ2-5, with 7 bases identical to TRBD2. CDR3 length equals 16 residues. V was pared by 4 bases and J by 0 bases, with 8 bases of the junction left unmatched. Germline values: CDR1 MDHEN, CDR2 SYDVKM. The CDR3 DNA sequence: TGTGCCAGCAGTTCTCTCGCGGGAGCTCACCAAGAGACCCAGTACTTC. As protein: CASSSLAGAHQETQYF.

This chain connects TRBV24-1 to TRBJ1-2; D is possibly TRBD1 (5 bases). CDR1 and CDR2 from the germline V gene are KGHDR and SFDVKD. The germline V and J ends were trimmed by 4 bases and 4 bases, with 15 bases remaining between them. The CDR3 is made up of 15 amino acids. CDR3 sequence: CATSDPNSQGYGYTF. The CDR3 region has the DNA TGTGCCACCAGTGACCCGAACTCTCAGGGCTATGGCTACACCTTC.